This is a list of T cell receptor beta chains from one sample in a study of shared clonotypes between healthy human individuals. This table comes from immunoSEQ multiplex PCR, and its TCRdb copy is limited to in-frame clones, with some not included. The sample carries approximately 1.4 million clones, around 98% recorded once. Sample: naive CD4+ T cells sorted from blood. Receptor source: a man aged 25-45 years in good health. The CDR3 runs from the conserved cysteine through the conserved F or W. Fields, in order: clone size, J gene, D gene, V gene, CDR3 protein, CDR3 DNA. D genes are given only for firm matches. Expanded clones are given a class, and other clones once, few, many or no size at all.

size: NA
J: TRBJ2-5
D: TRBD2
V: TRBV18
CDR3: CASSPPGGETQYF
DNA: TGTGCCAGCTCACCCCCGGGGGGGGAGACCCAGTACTTC

size: NA
J: TRBJ2-1
D: NA
V: TRBV19
CDR3: CAAQGSSNEQFF
DNA: TGTGCCGCGCAGGGTTCCAGCAATGAGCAGTTCTTC

size: NA
J: TRBJ2-1
D: TRBD2
V: TRBV2
CDR3: CASQNLGGSYNEQFF
DNA: TGTGCCAGCCAGAATTTAGGCGGGAGCTACAATGAGCAGTTCTTC

size: once
J: TRBJ1-1
D: NA
V: TRBV19
CDR3: CASKATITNTEAFF
DNA: TGTGCCAGTAAAGCGACAATCACCAACACTGAAGCTTTCTTT

size: NA
J: TRBJ2-3
D: TRBD2
V: TRBV18
CDR3: CASSPETSGYTDTQYF
DNA: TGTGCCAGCTCACCTGAGACTAGCGGGTACACAGATACGCAGTATTTT

size: NA
J: TRBJ2-7
D: TRBD1
V: TRBV29-1
CDR3: CSVRGRQGAYEQYF
DNA: TGCAGCGTCCGAGGGAGACAGGGGGCTTACGAGCAGTACTTC

size: NA
J: TRBJ2-1
D: NA
V: TRBV14
CDR3: CASSQHQGKIEQFF
DNA: TGTGCCAGCAGCCAACACCAGGGGAAGATTGAGCAGTTCTTC

size: NA
J: TRBJ2-5
D: NA
V: TRBV5-6
CDR3: CASRGSTETQYF
DNA: TGTGCCAGCAGAGGGTCCACGGAGACCCAGTACTTC

size: once
J: TRBJ1-5
D: NA
V: TRBV4-2
CDR3: CASSQDQGKSNQPQHF
DNA: TGTGCCAGCAGCCAAGACCAGGGGAAAAGCAATCAGCCCCAGCATTTT

size: once
J: TRBJ2-7
D: NA
V: TRBV9
CDR3: CASSASPSYEQYF
DNA: TGTGCCAGCAGCGCGTCGCCGTCCTACGAGCAGTACTTC

size: NA
J: TRBJ2-3
D: TRBD2
V: TRBV19
CDR3: CATSRGWTSETDTQYF
DNA: TGTGCCACCTCCCGGGGCTGGACTAGCGAGACAGATACGCAGTATTTT

size: NA
J: TRBJ2-7
D: NA
V: TRBV4-3
CDR3: CASSQGKGRYEQYF
DNA: TGCGCCAGCAGCCAAGGCAAGGGGCGCTACGAGCAGTACTTC

size: NA
J: TRBJ2-7
D: TRBD1
V: TRBV6-1
CDR3: CAYLAGGPYEQYF
DNA: TGTGCCTATTTGGCAGGGGGTCCCTACGAGCAGTACTTC

size: NA
J: TRBJ2-2
D: NA
V: TRBV5-4
CDR3: CASSLSGSGELFF
DNA: TGTGCCAGCAGCCTGAGTGGATCCGGGGAGCTGTTTTTT

size: NA
J: TRBJ1-2
D: NA
V: TRBV7-9
CDR3: CASSPGLGYGYTF
DNA: TGTGCCAGCAGCCCCGGGTTGGGCTATGGCTACACCTTC

size: NA
J: TRBJ2-3
D: TRBD2
V: TRBV30
CDR3: CAWRLAGHSTDTQYF
DNA: TGTGCCTGGAGATTAGCGGGACACAGCACAGATACGCAGTATTTT

size: once
J: TRBJ1-1
D: NA
V: TRBV6-5
CDR3: CASSYSGQGRAFF
DNA: TGTGCCAGCAGTTACTCTGGCCAGGGAAGGGCTTTCTTT

size: NA
J: TRBJ2-7
D: NA
V: TRBV13
CDR3: CASSLNGEQYF
DNA: TGTGCCAGCAGCTTAAACGGAGAGCAGTACTTC

size: NA
J: TRBJ2-7
D: TRBD1
V: TRBV7-2
CDR3: CASSVDRGHYEQYF
DNA: TGTGCCAGCAGCGTGGACAGGGGGCACTACGAGCAGTACTTC

size: NA
J: TRBJ2-5
D: NA
V: TRBV7-8
CDR3: CASSLAVGLETQYF
DNA: TGTGCCAGCAGCTTAGCGGTGGGTCTAGAGACCCAGTACTTC

size: NA
J: TRBJ2-3
D: TRBD2
V: TRBV11-3
CDR3: CASSPETSGRSTDTQYF
DNA: TGTGCCAGCAGCCCAGAGACTAGCGGAAGAAGCACAGATACGCAGTATTTT

size: NA
J: TRBJ1-1
D: NA
V: TRBV10-3
CDR3: CAISETGRMNTEAFF
DNA: TGTGCCATCAGTGAAACGGGACGGATGAACACTGAAGCTTTCTTT

size: NA
J: TRBJ2-5
D: TRBD2
V: TRBV11-2
CDR3: CASSYGLAGWETQYF
DNA: TGTGCCAGCAGCTACGGTCTAGCGGGATGGGAGACCCAGTACTTC

size: NA
J: TRBJ1-5
D: NA
V: TRBV5-1
CDR3: CASSPDRFNQPQHF
DNA: TGCGCCAGCAGCCCCGACAGGTTCAATCAGCCCCAGCATTTT

size: NA
J: TRBJ2-7
D: TRBD2
V: TRBV5-1
CDR3: CASSRLLAGGGINEQYF
DNA: TGCGCCAGCAGCAGACTTCTAGCGGGAGGAGGCATAAACGAGCAGTACTTC

size: NA
J: TRBJ2-5
D: NA
V: TRBV19
CDR3: CASSIDWSQETQYF
DNA: TGTGCCAGTAGTATAGATTGGTCCCAAGAGACCCAGTACTTC

size: NA
J: TRBJ1-2
D: NA
V: TRBV19
CDR3: CASSMGSHSRYGYTF
DNA: TGTGCCAGTAGTATGGGATCACATTCTAGATATGGCTACACCTTC

size: NA
J: TRBJ2-5
D: NA
V: TRBV2
CDR3: CASSETFAIRQYF
DNA: TGTGCCAGCAGTGAAACATTCGCGATCCGCCAGTACTTC

size: NA
J: TRBJ2-7
D: NA
V: TRBV19
CDR3: CASSRTKDYEQYF
DNA: TGTGCCAGTAGTAGAACAAAAGACTACGAGCAGTACTTC

size: NA
J: TRBJ2-1
D: NA
V: TRBV28
CDR3: CASSLRGLLSYNEQFF
DNA: TGTGCCAGCAGCCTCAGGGGCCTACTATCCTACAATGAGCAGTTCTTC

size: NA
J: TRBJ2-7
D: NA
V: TRBV6-5
CDR3: CASSYGAGPLRKQYF
DNA: TGTGCCAGCAGTTACGGGGCGGGTCCCCTTCGGAAGCAGTACTTC

size: NA
J: TRBJ2-3
D: NA
V: TRBV7-9
CDR3: CASSPAGPTDTQYF
DNA: TGTGCCAGCAGCCCCGCGGGTCCCACAGATACGCAGTATTTT

size: NA
J: TRBJ2-1
D: NA
V: TRBV19
CDR3: CASSILFRDNEQFF
DNA: TGTGCCAGTAGTATATTGTTCAGGGACAATGAGCAGTTCTTC

size: NA
J: TRBJ1-1
D: NA
V: TRBV5-1
CDR3: CASSLDRGDVTEAFF
DNA: TGCGCCAGCAGCTTGGACCGCGGGGATGTGACTGAAGCTTTCTTT

size: NA
J: TRBJ2-5
D: NA
V: TRBV25-1
CDR3: CASSEWGRGSQETQYF
DNA: TGTGCCAGCAGTGAATGGGGCAGGGGTTCTCAAGAGACCCAGTACTTC

size: NA
J: TRBJ1-4
D: NA
V: TRBV11-2
CDR3: CASSEATNEKLFF
DNA: TGTGCCAGCAGCGAGGCAACTAATGAAAAACTGTTTTTT